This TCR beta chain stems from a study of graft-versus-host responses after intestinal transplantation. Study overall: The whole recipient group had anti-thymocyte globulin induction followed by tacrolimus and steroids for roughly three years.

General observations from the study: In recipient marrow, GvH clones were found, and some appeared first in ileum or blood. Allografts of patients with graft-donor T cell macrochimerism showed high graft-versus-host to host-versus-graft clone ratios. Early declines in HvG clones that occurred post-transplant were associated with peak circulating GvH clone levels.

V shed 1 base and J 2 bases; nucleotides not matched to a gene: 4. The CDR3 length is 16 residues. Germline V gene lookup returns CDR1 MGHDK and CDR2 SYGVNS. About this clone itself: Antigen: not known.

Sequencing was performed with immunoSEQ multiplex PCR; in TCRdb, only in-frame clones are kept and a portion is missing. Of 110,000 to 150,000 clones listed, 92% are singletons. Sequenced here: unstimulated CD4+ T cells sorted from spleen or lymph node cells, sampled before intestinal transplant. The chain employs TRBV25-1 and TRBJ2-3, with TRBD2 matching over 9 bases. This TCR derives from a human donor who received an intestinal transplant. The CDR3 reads CASSESLAGPTDTQYF. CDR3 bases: TGTGCCAGCAGTGAATCTCTAGCGGGACCCACAGATACGCAGTATTTT.